Listed below are T cell receptor beta chains from one sample, sequenced in a study of T cells in Graves' hyperthyroidism and ophthalmopathy. TCRdb independently ran MiXCR on the multiplex PCR reads; one entry per CDR3 protein. The repertoire has about 540,000 distinct CDR3 sequences, approximately 44% of them found once; the top ten carry more than 7%. Sequencing was performed on peripheral blood or thyroid tissue (not recorded which). The receptor source for this set is a woman aged 18 to 35 with Graves' hyperthyroidism. CDR3s include the opening cysteine and the closing phenylalanine or tryptophan. Each record gives: D gene, J gene, V gene, clone size, CDR3 protein, CDR3 DNA. The D gene is left open where the match is weak. A clone size is listed for some rows: how often the clone was seen (once, few, many), or a class if it is expanded.

TRBD2 | TRBJ2-5 | TRBV20-1 | NA | CSASEGAAGGSGTQNF | TGCAGTGCTAGCGAGGGAGCAGCGGGAGGGTCTGGGACCCAGAACTTC
NA | TRBJ2-5 | TRBV2 | many | CASSDRNQETQYF | TGTGCCAGCAGTGACAGAAACCAAGAGACCCAGTACTTC
NA | TRBJ1-5 | TRBV10-3 | once | CAISGAGNTQPQHF | TGTGCCATCAGTGGGGCCGGGAACACTCAGCCCCAGCATTTT
TRBD1 | TRBJ2-7 | TRBV20-1 | many | CSVADRDEQYF | TGCAGTGTTGCGGACAGGGACGAGCAGTACTTC
NA | TRBJ1-1 | TRBV12-3/TRBV12-4 | many | CASSFNRKGGLMNTEAFF | TGTGCCAGCAGTTTCAACAGAAAGGGGGGCCTCATGAACACTGAAGCTTTCTTT
NA | TRBJ2-7 | TRBV13 | many | CASSLEGVPHEQYF | TGTGCCAGCAGCTTAGAGGGAGTTCCCCACGAGCAGTACTTC
TRBD2 | TRBJ2-3 | TRBV4-3 | NA | CASSQVAGAADTQYF | TGCGCCAGCAGCCAAGTAGCGGGAGCGGCAGATACGCAGTATTTT
TRBD2 | TRBJ2-6 | TRBV7-9 | NA | CASSVSGRAYVLTF | TGTGCCAGCAGCGTTAGCGGGAGAGCCTACGTCCTGACTTTC
TRBD1 | TRBJ2-6 | TRBV10-3 | NA | CAISRTGTAISGANVLTF | TGTGCCATCAGCCGGACAGGGACAGCGATCTCTGGGGCCAACGTCCTGACTTTC
NA | TRBJ2-5 | TRBV7-2 | few | CASSLLQGTYQETQYF | TGTGCCAGCAGCTTATTACAGGGCACGTACCAAGAGACCCAGTACTTC
NA | TRBJ1-3 | TRBV15 | NA | CATSRRGYPGNTIYF | TGTGCCACCAGCAGACGGGGCTATCCTGGAAACACCATATATTTT
TRBD1 | TRBJ2-5 | TRBV29-1 | once | CSVDQHTGGRFETQYF | TGCAGCGTTGACCAACATACAGGGGGGAGGTTTGAGACCCAGTACTTC
NA | TRBJ2-7 | TRBV7-9 | many | CASSLALLAGEQYF | TGTGCCAGCAGCTTAGCGCTACTAGCAGGAGAGCAGTACTTC
TRBD2 | TRBJ2-2 | TRBV7-8 | many | CASSPGPRTSGTLANTGELFF | TGTGCCAGCAGCCCTGGGCCTCGGACTAGCGGGACCCTCGCGAACACCGGGGAGCTGTTTTTT
NA | TRBJ1-6 | TRBV27 | many | CASSLRGTDSPLHF | TGTGCCAGCAGTTTGAGGGGGACGGATTCACCCCTCCACTTT
NA | TRBJ2-5 | TRBV20-1 | NA | CSAIRDQGTQYF | TGCAGTGCTATCCGGGACCAAGGGACCCAGTACTTC
NA | TRBJ1-5 | TRBV20-1 | once | CSAGGAGPQHF | TGCAGTGCTGGGGGGGCAGGGCCCCAGCATTTT
NA | TRBJ2-3 | TRBV25-1 | NA | CASSPQPGTSTDTQYF | TGTGCCAGCAGCCCCCAACCCGGGACTAGCACAGATACGCAGTATTTT
NA | TRBJ2-7 | TRBV2 | many | CASSERADLRGEQYF | TGTGCCAGCAGTGAACGGGCAGATCTTCGCGGCGAGCAGTACTTC
NA | TRBJ2-7 | TRBV12-3/TRBV12-4 | many | CASTIKGEYEQYF | TGTGCCAGCACTATCAAGGGGGAGTACGAGCAGTACTTC
TRBD2 | TRBJ2-1 | TRBV20-1 | few | CSATSGNYNEQFF | TGCAGTGCTACTAGCGGGAACTACAATGAGCAGTTCTTC
TRBD2 | TRBJ2-1 | TRBV10-1 | NA | CASSSGGSSYNEQFF | TGCGCCAGCAGTTCCGGGGGGAGCTCCTACAATGAGCAGTTCTTC
TRBD1 | TRBJ2-5 | TRBV19 | NA | CASSETGHETQYF | TGTGCCAGTAGCGAGACAGGGCACGAGACCCAGTACTTC
TRBD1 | TRBJ1-4 | TRBV9 | NA | CASSVDPQGREKLFF | TGTGCCAGCAGCGTTGACCCACAGGGGAGGGAGAAACTGTTTTTT
NA | TRBJ2-5 | TRBV20-1 | many | CSVRGREWETQYF | TGCAGTGTTAGGGGTCGGGAGTGGGAGACCCAGTACTTC
NA | TRBJ2-5 | TRBV10-3 | many | CAISEVRQETQYF | TGTGCCATCAGTGAAGTCCGACAAGAGACCCAGTACTTC
NA | TRBJ1-3 | TRBV29-1 | many | CSVSRVSGNTTYF | TGCAGCGTTTCCCGGGTCTCTGGAAACACCACATATTTT
TRBD1 | TRBJ1-4 | TRBV9 | many | CASSVSQGQGNEKLFF | TGTGCCAGCAGCGTATCCCAAGGACAGGGTAATGAAAAACTGTTTTTT
NA | TRBJ2-2 | TRBV7-9 | many | CASSFLGNTGELFF | TGTGCCAGCAGCTTCCTAGGGAACACCGGGGAGCTGTTTTTT
TRBD2 | TRBJ2-7 | TRBV6-1 | NA | CASSRAGVSYEQYF | TGTGCCAGCAGCCGTGCGGGGGTCAGCTACGAGCAGTACTTC
TRBD1 | TRBJ2-7 | TRBV6-5 | NA | CASSSSPLDRTYEQYF | TGTGCCAGCAGTTCCAGTCCCTTGGACAGGACCTACGAGCAGTACTTC
NA | TRBJ2-7 | TRBV7-2 | NA | CASSQGGGPYERYF | TGTGCCAGCAGCCAAGGGGGAGGGCCTTACGAGCGGTACTTC
NA | TRBJ2-7 | TRBV2 | NA | CASSEGYGEQYF | TGTGCCAGCAGTGAGGGGTACGGCGAGCAGTACTTC
TRBD1 | TRBJ2-2 | TRBV6-1 | few | CASSYGWTGVPPGELFF | TGTGCCAGCAGTTACGGTTGGACAGGGGTCCCACCCGGGGAGCTGTTTTTT
NA | TRBJ2-7 | TRBV6-5 | many | CASSYRVDSSYEQYF | TGTGCCAGCAGTTACCGGGTGGACTCCTCCTACGAGCAGTACTTC
TRBD2 | TRBJ2-7 | TRBV7-6 | many | CASSLELAGYEQYF | TGTGCCAGCAGCTTAGAACTAGCGGGCTACGAGCAGTACTTC
NA | TRBJ2-7 | TRBV20-1 | many | CSAHSAGRVTYEQYF | TGCAGTGCGCATTCGGCGGGACGCGTAACCTACGAGCAGTACTTC
TRBD1 | TRBJ1-5 | TRBV6-2/TRBV6-3 | many | CASTRTGFSNQPQHF | TGTGCCAGCACCAGGACAGGCTTTAGCAATCAGCCCCAGCATTTT
TRBD2 | TRBJ2-7 | TRBV6-1 | NA | CASSARPSGRAEGEQYF | TGTGCCAGCAGTGCTAGACCTAGCGGGAGGGCCGAGGGAGAGCAGTACTTC
NA | TRBJ2-2 | TRBV2 | many | CASERTGELFF | TGTGCCAGCGAGCGCACCGGGGAGCTGTTTTTT
TRBD2 | TRBJ2-5 | TRBV12-5 | NA | CASGLARTSGEETQYF | TGTGCTAGTGGTTTGGCTCGGACTAGCGGAGAAGAGACCCAGTACTTC
NA | TRBJ1-5 | TRBV2 | NA | CASSHVLAGGPQHF | TGTGCCAGCAGCCACGTTCTAGCGGGAGGGCCCCAGCATTTT
NA | TRBJ1-2 | TRBV7-9 | many | CASSSMLLGPNYGYTF | TGTGCCAGCAGCTCGATGCTTTTGGGCCCTAACTATGGCTACACCTTC
TRBD1 | TRBJ2-7 | TRBV5-1 | NA | CASSSGQRISYEQYF | TGCGCCAGCAGCTCGGGACAGCGAATATCCTACGAGCAGTACTTC
NA | TRBJ1-2 | TRBV29-1 | NA | CSGRTGYTF | TGCAGCGGCAGGACAGGCTACACCTTC
NA | TRBJ2-6 | TRBV4-1 | NA | CASSQASTWANVLTF | TGCGCCAGCAGCCAAGCCAGTACTTGGGCCAACGTCCTGACTTTC
NA | TRBJ1-1 | TRBV9 | many | CASSVDGTKNTEAFF | TGTGCCAGCAGCGTAGATGGGACAAAGAACACTGAAGCTTTCTTT
NA | TRBJ2-2 | TRBV14 | few | CASSLFGRELYTGELFF | TGTGCCAGCAGCCTTTTCGGTCGGGAGTTATACACCGGGGAGCTGTTTTTT
NA | TRBJ2-7 | TRBV5-6 | many | CASSLGPGSHEQYF | TGTGCCAGCAGCTTGGGGCCGGGTTCCCACGAGCAGTACTTC
NA | TRBJ1-6 | TRBV2 | NA | CASSVFGSYNSPLHF | TGTGCCAGCAGTGTTTTTGGCTCCTATAATTCACCCCTCCACTTT
NA | TRBJ1-1 | TRBV10-3 | once | CAISEGSSGNTEAFF | TGTGCCATCAGTGAGGGGAGTAGCGGGAACACTGAAGCTTTCTTT
TRBD2 | TRBJ2-3 | TRBV7-8 | NA | CASSLDPGLAGVDTQYF | TGTGCCAGCAGCTTAGATCCCGGACTAGCGGGTGTGGATACGCAGTATTTT
NA | TRBJ2-2 | TRBV7-9 | NA | CASTDLGHKNTGELFF | TGTGCCAGCACCGACCTCGGACATAAAAACACCGGGGAGCTGTTTTTT